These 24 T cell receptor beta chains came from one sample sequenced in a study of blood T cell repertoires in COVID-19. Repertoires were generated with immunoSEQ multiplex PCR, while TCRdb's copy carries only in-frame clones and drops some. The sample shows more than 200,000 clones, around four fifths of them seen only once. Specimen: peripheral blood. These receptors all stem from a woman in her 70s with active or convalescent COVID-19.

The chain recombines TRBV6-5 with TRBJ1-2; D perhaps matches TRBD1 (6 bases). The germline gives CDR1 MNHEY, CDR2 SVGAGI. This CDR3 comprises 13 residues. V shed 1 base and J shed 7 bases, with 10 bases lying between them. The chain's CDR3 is CASSYYREGGYTF. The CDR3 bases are TGTGCCAGCAGTTACTACAGGGAAGGTGGCTACACCTTC.

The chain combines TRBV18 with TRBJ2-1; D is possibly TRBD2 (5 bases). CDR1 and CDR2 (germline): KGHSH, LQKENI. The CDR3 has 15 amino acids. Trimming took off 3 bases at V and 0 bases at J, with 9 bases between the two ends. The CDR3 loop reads CASSPGVGSYNEQFF. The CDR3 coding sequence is TGTGCCAGCTCACCCGGGGTTGGCTCCTACAATGAGCAGTTCTTC.

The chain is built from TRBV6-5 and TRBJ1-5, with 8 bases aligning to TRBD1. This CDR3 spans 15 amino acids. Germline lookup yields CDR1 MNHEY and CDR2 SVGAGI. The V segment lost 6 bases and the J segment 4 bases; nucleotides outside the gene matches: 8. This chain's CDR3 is CASSAFGQGNQPQHF. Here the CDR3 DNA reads TGTGCCAGCAGCGCCTTCGGACAGGGAAATCAGCCCCAGCATTTT.

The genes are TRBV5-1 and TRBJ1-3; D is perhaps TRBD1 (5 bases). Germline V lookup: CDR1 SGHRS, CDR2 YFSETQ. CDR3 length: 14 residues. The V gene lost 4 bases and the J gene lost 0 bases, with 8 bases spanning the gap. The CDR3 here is CASSPQVSGNTIYF. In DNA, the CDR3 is TGCGCCAGCAGCCCACAGGTCTCTGGAAACACCATATATTTT.

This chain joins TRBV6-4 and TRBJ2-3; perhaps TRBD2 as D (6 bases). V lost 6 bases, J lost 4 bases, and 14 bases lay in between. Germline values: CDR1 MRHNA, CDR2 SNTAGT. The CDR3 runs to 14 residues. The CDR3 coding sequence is TGTGCCAGCAGCGGGGGTCAAGGCGCAGATACGCAGTATTTT. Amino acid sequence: CASSGGQGADTQYF.

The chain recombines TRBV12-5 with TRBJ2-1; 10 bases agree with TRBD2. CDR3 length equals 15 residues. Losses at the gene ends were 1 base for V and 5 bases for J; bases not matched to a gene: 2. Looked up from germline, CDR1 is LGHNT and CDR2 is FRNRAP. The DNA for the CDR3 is TGTGCTAGTGGTTTGGGGCTAGCGGGAGACAATGAGCAGTTCTTC. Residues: CASGLGLAGDNEQFF.

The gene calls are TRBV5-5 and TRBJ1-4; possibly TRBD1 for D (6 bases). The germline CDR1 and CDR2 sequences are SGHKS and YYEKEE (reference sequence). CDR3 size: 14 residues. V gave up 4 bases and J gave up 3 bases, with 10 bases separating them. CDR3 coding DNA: TGTGCCAGCAGCCGGGGGGCTGCTAATGAAAAACTGTTTTTT. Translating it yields CASSRGAANEKLFF.

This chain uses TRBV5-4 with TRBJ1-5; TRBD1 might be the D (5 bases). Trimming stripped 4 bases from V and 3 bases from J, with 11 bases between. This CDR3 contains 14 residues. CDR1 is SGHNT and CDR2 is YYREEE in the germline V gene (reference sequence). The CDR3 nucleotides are TGTGCCAGCAGCCTGGACGGACACAATCAGCCCCAGCATTTT. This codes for CASSLDGHNQPQHF. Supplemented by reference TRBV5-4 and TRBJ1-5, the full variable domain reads ETGVTQSPTHLIKTRGQQVTLRCSSQSGHNTVSWYQQALGQGPQFIFQYYREEENGRGNFPPRFSGLQFPNYSSELNVNALELDDSALYLCASSLDGHNQPQHFGDGTRLSIL.

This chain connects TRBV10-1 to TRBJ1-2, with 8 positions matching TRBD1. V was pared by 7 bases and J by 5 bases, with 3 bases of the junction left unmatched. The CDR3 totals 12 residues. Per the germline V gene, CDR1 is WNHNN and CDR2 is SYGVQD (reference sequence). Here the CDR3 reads CASKGQEYGYTF. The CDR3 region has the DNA TGCGCCAGCAAGGGACAGGAGTATGGCTACACCTTC.

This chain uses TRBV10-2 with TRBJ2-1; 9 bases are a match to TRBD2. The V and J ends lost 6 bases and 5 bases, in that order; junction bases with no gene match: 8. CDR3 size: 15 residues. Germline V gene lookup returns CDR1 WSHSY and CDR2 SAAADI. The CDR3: CASRGRLADNNEQFF. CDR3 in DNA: TGCGCCAGCAGAGGGAGACTAGCGGATAACAATGAGCAGTTCTTC.

This CDR3 reads CASSVAGTLTGELFF. CDR3 in DNA: TGTGCCAGCAGCGTAGCCGGGACACTTACCGGGGAGCTGTTTTTT. The rearrangement uses TRBV9 and TRBJ2-2; D is perhaps TRBD1 (6 bases). Trimming removed 0 bases at V and 5 bases at J, with 11 bases between. Germline loops: CDR1 SGDLS, CDR2 YYNGEE. This CDR3 has 15 amino acids.

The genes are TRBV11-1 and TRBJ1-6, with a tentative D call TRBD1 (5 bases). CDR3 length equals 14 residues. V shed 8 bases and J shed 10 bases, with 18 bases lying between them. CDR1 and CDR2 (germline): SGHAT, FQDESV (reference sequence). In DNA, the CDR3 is TGTGCCAGCTCCCGAGCAGGGCGGGGGTCACCCCTCCACTTT. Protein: CASSRAGRGSPLHF.

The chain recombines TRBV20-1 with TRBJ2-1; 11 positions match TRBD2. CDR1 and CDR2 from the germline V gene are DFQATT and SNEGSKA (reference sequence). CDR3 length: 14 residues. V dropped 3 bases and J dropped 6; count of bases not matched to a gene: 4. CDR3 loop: CSASSSGRTNEQFF. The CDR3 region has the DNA TGCAGTGCTAGTTCTAGCGGGAGGACCAATGAGCAGTTCTTC.

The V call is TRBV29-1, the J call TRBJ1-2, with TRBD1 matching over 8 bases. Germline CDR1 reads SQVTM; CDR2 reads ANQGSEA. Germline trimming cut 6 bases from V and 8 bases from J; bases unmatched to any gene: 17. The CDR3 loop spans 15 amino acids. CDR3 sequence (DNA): TGCAGCGTCACCGGGACAGGAGCCGTCACGGGAGGCTACACCTTC. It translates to CSVTGTGAVTGGYTF.

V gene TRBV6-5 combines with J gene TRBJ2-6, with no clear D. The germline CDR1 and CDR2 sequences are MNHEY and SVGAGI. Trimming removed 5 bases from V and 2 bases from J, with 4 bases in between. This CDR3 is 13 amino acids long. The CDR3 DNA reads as TGTGCCAGCAGTCCTACTGGGGCCAACGTCCTGACTTTC. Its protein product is CASSPTGANVLTF.

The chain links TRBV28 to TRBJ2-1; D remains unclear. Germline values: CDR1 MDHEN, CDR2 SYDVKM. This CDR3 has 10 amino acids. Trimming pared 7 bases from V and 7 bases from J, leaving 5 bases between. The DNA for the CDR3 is TGTGCCAGCACCTCGAATGAGCAGTTCTTC. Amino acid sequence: CASTSNEQFF. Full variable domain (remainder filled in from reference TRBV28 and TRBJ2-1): DVKVTQSSRYLVKRTGEKVFLECVQDMDHENMFWYRQDPGLGLRLIYFSYDVKMKEKGDIPEGYSVSREKKERFSLILESASTNQTSMYLCASTSNEQFFGPGTRLTVL.

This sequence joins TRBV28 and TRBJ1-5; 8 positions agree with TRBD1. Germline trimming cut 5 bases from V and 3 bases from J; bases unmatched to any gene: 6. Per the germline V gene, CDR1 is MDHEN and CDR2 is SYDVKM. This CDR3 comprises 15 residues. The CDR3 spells CASSPDRVDNQPQHF. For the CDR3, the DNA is TGTGCCAGCAGTCCGGACAGGGTTGACAATCAGCCCCAGCATTTT. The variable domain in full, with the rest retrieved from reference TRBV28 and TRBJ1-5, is DVKVTQSSRYLVKRTGEKVFLECVQDMDHENMFWYRQDPGLGLRLIYFSYDVKMKEKGDIPEGYSVSREKKERFSLILESASTNQTSMYLCASSPDRVDNQPQHFGDGTRLSIL.

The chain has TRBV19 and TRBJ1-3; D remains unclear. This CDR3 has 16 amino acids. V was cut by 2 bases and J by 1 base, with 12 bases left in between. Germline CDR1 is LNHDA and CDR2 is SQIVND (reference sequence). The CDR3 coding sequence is TGTGCCAGTAGTATACGGCCCGGGTCGTCTGGAAACACCATATATTTT. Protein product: CASSIRPGSSGNTIYF. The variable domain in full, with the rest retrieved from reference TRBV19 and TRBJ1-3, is DGGITQSPKYLFRKEGQNVTLSCEQNLNHDAMYWYRQDPGQGLRLIYYSQIVNDFQKGDIAEGYSVSREKKESFPLTVTSAQKNPTAFYLCASSIRPGSSGNTIYFGEGSWLTVV.

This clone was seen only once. The CDR3 sequence is CASSLGGNEKLFF. In DNA form, the CDR3 reads TGTGCCAGCAGTTTAGGAGGGAATGAAAAACTGTTTTTT. This chain links TRBV28 with TRBJ1-4, with D hard to call. Germline-derived CDR1 and CDR2 are MDHEN and SYDVKM. V was cut by 2 bases and J by 5 bases, with 6 bases left in between. The CDR3 runs to 13 residues.

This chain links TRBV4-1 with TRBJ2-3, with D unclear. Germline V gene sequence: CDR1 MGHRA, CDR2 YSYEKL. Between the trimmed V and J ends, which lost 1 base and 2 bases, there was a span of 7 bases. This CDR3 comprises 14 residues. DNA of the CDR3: TGCGCCAGCAGCCAAGGACTTTACACAGATACGCAGTATTTT. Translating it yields CASSQGLYTDTQYF.

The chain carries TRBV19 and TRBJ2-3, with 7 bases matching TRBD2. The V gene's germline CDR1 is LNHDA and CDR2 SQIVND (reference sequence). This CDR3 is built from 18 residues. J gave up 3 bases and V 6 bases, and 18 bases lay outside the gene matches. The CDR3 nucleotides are TGTGCCAGTAGCAGATCCCACTCAGCGGGGAGAGGAACAGATACGCAGTATTTT. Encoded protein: CASSRSHSAGRGTDTQYF.

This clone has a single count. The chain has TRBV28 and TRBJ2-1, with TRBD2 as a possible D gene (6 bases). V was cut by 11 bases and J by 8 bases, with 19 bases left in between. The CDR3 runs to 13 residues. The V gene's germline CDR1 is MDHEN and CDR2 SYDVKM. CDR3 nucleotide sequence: TGTGCCTATCAGGGCGGGGCGGGGTATGAGCAGTTCTTC. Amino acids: CAYQGGAGYEQFF.

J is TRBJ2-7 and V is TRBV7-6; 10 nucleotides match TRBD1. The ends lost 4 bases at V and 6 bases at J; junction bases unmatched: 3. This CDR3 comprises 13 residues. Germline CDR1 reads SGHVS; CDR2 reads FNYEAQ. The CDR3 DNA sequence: TGTGCCAGCAGCTCTAGGACAGGGGGCGAGCAGTACTTC. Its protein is CASSSRTGGEQYF. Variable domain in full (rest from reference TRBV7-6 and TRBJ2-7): GAGVSQSPRYKVTKRGQDVALRCDPISGHVSLYWYRQALGQGPEFLTYFNYEAQQDKSGLPNDRFSAERPEGSISTLTIQRTEQRDSAMYRCASSSRTGGEQYFGPGTRLTVT.

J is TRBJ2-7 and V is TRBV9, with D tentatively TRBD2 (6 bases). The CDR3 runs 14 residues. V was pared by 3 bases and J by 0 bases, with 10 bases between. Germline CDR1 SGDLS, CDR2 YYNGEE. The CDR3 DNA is TGTGCCAGCAGCGCCGTCGGGAGCTCCTACGAGCAGTACTTC. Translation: CASSAVGSSYEQYF.